The clone carrying this TCR beta chain was seen ten or more times. The sample originates from a study of blood T cells in healthy people across ages. A second PCR, run for roughly 7 to 12 cycles, used a sample-barcoded 5' primer plus a J-beta primer mix. MiXCR, run by TCRdb on the 5' RACE reads, gives a single entry per CDR3 protein. The sample consists of hundreds of thousands of distinct CDR3 sequences, roughly 30% of them appearing once. Germline lookup yields CDR1 MNHEY and CDR2 SMNVEV (reference sequence). The CDR3 contains 15 residues. The V end lost 5 bases, the J end lost 8 bases, and 18 bases lay between the germline ends.

Source material: blood. The receptor's source is a woman of 80 years or more in good health. This chain connects TRBV27 to TRBJ1-4; maybe TRBD1 (6 bases). The CDR3 sequence: CASSVSWGRREKLFF. In DNA form, the CDR3 reads TGTGCCAGCAGTGTCTCTTGGGGGCGGCGAGAAAAACTGTTTTTT. The full variable domain, in which reference TRBV27 and TRBJ1-4 provide the parts outside the CDR3, is EAQVTQNPRYLITVTGKKLTVTCSQNMNHEYMSWYRQDPGLGLRQIYYSMNVEVTDKGDVPEGYKVSRKEKRNFPLILESPSPNQTSLYFCASSVSWGRREKLFFGSGTQLSVL.